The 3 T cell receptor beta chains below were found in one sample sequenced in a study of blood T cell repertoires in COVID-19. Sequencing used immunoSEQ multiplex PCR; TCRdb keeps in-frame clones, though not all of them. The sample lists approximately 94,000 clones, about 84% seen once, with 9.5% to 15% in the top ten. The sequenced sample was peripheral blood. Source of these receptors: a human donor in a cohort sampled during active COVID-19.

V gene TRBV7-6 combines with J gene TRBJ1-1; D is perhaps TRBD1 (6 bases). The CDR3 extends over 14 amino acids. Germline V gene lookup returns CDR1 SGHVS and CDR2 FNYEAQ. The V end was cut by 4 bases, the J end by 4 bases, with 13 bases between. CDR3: CASSSQQGITEAFF. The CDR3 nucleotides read TGTGCCAGCAGCTCTCAACAGGGTATCACTGAAGCTTTCTTT.

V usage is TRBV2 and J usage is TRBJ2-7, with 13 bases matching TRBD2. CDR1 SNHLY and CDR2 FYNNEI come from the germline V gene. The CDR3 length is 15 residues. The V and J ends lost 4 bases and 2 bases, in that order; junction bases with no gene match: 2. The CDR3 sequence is CASSGTSGRAYEQYF. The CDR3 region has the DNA TGTGCCAGCAGTGGGACTAGCGGGAGAGCCTACGAGCAGTACTTC.

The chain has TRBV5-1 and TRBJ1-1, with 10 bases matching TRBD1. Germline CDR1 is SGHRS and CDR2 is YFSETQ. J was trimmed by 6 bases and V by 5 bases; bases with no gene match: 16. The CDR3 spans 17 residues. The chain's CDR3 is CASRPVPGQGMGAEAFF. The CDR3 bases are TGCGCCAGCAGACCAGTCCCGGGACAGGGGATGGGGGCTGAAGCTTTCTTT. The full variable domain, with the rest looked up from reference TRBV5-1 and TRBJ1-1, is KAGVTQTPRYLIKTRGQQVTLSCSPISGHRSVSWYQQTPGQGLQFLFEYFSETQRNKGNFPGRFSGRQFSNSRSEMNVSTLELGDSALYLCASRPVPGQGMGAEAFFGQGTRLTVV.